This TCR beta chain was captured by sequencing in a study of OX40 agonist ivuxolimab in advanced cancers. Generated by immunoSEQ multiplex PCR, the TCRdb table keeps only in-frame clones and is missing some. Among roughly 75,000 clones, approximately 86% were seen once, and the ten largest hold 6.5%. This sample comprised CD4+ or CD8+ T cells sorted from blood, obtained in a trial of the OX40 agonist ivuxolimab. This TCR came from an adult with an advanced solid tumor such as melanoma, head and neck, liver or kidney cancer.

CDR3 sequence: CASGPGSDSPLHF. In DNA form, the CDR3 reads TGTGCTAGTGGCCCAGGGTCGGATTCACCCCTCCACTTT. This chain connects TRBV12-5 to TRBJ1-6, with D possibly TRBD1 on 5 matching bases. The V gene's germline CDR1 is LGHNT and CDR2 FRNRAP. The CDR3 contains 13 residues. V dropped 6 bases and J dropped 8 bases, with 11 bases sitting between them.